This record concerns one TCR beta chain sequence. Grouping used clinical history reported by participants in a survey and questionnaire. CDR3 length: 14 amino acids. The V gene's germline CDR1 is GTSNPN and CDR2 SVGIG (reference sequence). V lost 3 bases to trimming and J lost 6 bases; unmatched junction nucleotides: 9. The data stem from a study of blood T cell repertoires in COVID-19. TCRdb's table, derived via immunoSEQ multiplex PCR, lists solely in-frame clones and lacks some. The sample shows 150,000 to 250,000 clones, about four fifths of them seen only once. This sequence originates from a man aged 35 to 55 who had recovered from COVID-19. Sequencing was done on a sample of PBMCs or T cells enriched from blood (not recorded which). The V and J genes are TRBV30 and TRBJ2-7; TRBD1 aligns across 9 bases. The CDR3 nucleotides are TGTGCCTGGAGCGGGACAGGGCTTAGGGTCGAGCAGTACTTC. It encodes CAWSGTGLRVEQYF.